The 6 T cell receptor beta chains below were found in one sample sequenced in a study of neoadjuvant anti-PD-1 for oral cavity cancer. Using immunoSEQ multiplex PCR, the repertoire was profiled, and TCRdb retains in-frame clones only, with some absent. The sample has around 13,000 clones; around 66% are singletons. Sequenced material: PBMCs, taken before nivolumab (anti-PD-1) treatment. The receptors were sampled from a person between 40 and 79 years old with oral cavity squamous cell carcinoma.

This chain connects TRBV2 to TRBJ2-7; D may be TRBD1 or TRBD2 (5 bases each). Germline CDR1 SNHLY, CDR2 FYNNEI. Trimming pared 5 bases from V and 3 bases from J, leaving 14 bases between. The CDR3 has 14 residues. The CDR3 DNA sequence: TGTGCCAGCAGTTCCCACGGGGCGGGCTACGAGCAGTACTTC. Protein: CASSSHGAGYEQYF. The full variable domain, completed using reference TRBV2 and TRBJ2-7, is EPEVTQTPSHQVTQMGQEVILRCVPISNHLYFYWYRQILGQKVEFLVSFYNNEISEKSEIFDDQFSVERPDGSNFTLKIRSTKLEDSAMYFCASSSHGAGYEQYFGPGTRLTVT.

CDR3 sequence (DNA): TGTGCCAGCAGCGTAGGATGGACAGGGGGAGATACGCAGTATTTT. Encoded protein: CASSVGWTGGDTQYF. J is TRBJ2-3 and V is TRBV9, with TRBD1 matching over 10 bases. J gave up 5 bases and V 0 bases, and 3 bases lay outside the gene matches. The CDR3 is 15 residues long. The V gene's germline CDR1 is SGDLS and CDR2 YYNGEE.

The V gene is TRBV5-1, the J gene TRBJ1-1; possible D gene TRBD1, 5 bases. V lost 3 bases, J lost 1 base, and 13 bases lay in between. Germline V gives CDR1 SGHRS, CDR2 YFSETQ. There are 15 residues in the CDR3. CDR3 sequence (DNA): TGCGCCAGCAGCTCCCCGGGACGAGAGAACACTGAAGCTTTCTTT. Translation: CASSSPGRENTEAFF.

This chain uses TRBV6-1 with TRBJ1-2, with 12 bases matching TRBD1. The ends lost 6 bases at V and 4 bases at J; junction bases unmatched: 6. From germline, CDR1 is MNHNS and CDR2 SASEGT. CDR3 length: 15 residues. The CDR3 reads CASRGQGASSYGYTF. CDR3 nucleotide sequence: TGTGCCAGCAGGGGACAGGGGGCCTCCTCCTATGGCTACACCTTC.

The chain links TRBV6-6 to TRBJ2-3; D is perhaps TRBD2 (6 bases). The V gene lost 7 bases and the J gene lost 5 bases, with 10 bases spanning the gap. The CDR3 length is 12 residues. Germline CDR1 MNHNY, CDR2 SVGAGI (reference sequence). The DNA for the CDR3 is TGTGCCAGCACCCCGGAGGGAGATACGCAGTATTTT. Its translation is CASTPEGDTQYF.

V usage is TRBV6-6 and J usage is TRBJ2-3; TRBD2 matches 14 bases. The CDR3 contains 16 residues. J was trimmed by 10 bases and V by 6 bases; bases with no gene match: 12. CDR1 MNHNY and CDR2 SVGAGI come from the germline V gene (reference sequence). CDR3 DNA: TGTGCCAGCAGGGGAGTCGGACTAGCGGGAGGAGGGGCGCAGTATTTT. Its protein product is CASRGVGLAGGGAQYF.